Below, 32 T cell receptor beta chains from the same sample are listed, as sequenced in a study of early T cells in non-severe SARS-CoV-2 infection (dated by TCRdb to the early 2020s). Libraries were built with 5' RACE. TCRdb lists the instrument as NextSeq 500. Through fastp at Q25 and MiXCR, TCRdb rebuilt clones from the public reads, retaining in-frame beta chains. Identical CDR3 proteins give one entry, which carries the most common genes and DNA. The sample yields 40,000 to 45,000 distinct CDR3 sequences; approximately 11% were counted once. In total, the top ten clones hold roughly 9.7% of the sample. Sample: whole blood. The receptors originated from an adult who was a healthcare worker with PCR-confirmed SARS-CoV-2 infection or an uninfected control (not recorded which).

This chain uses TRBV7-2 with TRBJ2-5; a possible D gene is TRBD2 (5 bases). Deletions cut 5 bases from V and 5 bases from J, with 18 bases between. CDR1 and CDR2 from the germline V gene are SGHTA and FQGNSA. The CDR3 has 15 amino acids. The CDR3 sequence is CASSNLNRGPETQYF. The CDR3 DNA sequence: TGTGCCAGCAGCAATTTAAATCGGGGTCCCGAGACCCAGTACTTC.

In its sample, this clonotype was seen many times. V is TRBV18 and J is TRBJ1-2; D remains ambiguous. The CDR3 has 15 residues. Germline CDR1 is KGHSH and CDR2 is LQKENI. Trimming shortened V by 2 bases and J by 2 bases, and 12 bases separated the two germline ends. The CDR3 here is CASSPTTLRNYGYTF. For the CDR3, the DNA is TGTGCCAGCTCACCAACTACCCTGAGAAACTATGGCTACACCTTC. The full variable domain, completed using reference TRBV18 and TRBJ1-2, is NAGVMQNPRHLVRRRGQEARLRCSPMKGHSHVYWYRQLPEEGLKFMVYLQKENIIDESGMPKERFSAEFPKEGPSILRIQQVVRGDSAAYFCASSPTTLRNYGYTFGSGTRLTVV.

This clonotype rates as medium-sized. In DNA, the CDR3 is TGTGCCAGCAGCCAGGGGCCAGCGGGGGTGGAGCAGTTCTTC. As protein: CASSQGPAGVEQFF. The rearrangement joins TRBV6-2 or TRBV6-3 to TRBJ2-1; 8 bases fit TRBD2. The length of the CDR3 is 14 residues. Germline lookup yields CDR1 MNHEY and CDR2 SVGEGT. V was pared by 6 bases and J by 10 bases, with 11 bases of the junction left unmatched.

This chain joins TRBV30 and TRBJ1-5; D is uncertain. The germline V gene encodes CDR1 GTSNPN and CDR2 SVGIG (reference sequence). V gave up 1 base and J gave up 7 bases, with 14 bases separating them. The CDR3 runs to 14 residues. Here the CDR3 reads CAWSASRPGQPQHF. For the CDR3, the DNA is TGTGCCTGGAGTGCTTCAAGACCTGGACAGCCCCAGCATTTT.

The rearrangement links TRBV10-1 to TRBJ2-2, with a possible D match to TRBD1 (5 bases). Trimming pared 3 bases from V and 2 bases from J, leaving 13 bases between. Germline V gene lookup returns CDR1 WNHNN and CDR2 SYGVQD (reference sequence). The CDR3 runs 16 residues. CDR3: CASSEQDGFNTGELFF. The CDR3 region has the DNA TGCGCCAGCAGTGAACAGGACGGTTTTAACACCGGGGAGCTGTTTTTT.

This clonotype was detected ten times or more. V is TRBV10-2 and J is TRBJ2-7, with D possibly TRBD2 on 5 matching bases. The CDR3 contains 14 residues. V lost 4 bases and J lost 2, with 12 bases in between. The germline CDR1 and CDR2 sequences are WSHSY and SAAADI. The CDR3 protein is CASSGTGITYEQYF. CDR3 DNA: TGCGCCAGCAGTGGGACCGGGATCACCTACGAGCAGTACTTC.

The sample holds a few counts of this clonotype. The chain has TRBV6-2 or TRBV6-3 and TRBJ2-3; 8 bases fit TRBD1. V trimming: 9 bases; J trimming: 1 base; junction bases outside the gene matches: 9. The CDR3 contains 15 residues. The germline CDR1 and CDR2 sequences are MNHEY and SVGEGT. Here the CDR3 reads CASAGPGQGTDTQYF. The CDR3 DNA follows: TGTGCCAGTGCAGGACCGGGACAGGGCACAGATACGCAGTATTTT.

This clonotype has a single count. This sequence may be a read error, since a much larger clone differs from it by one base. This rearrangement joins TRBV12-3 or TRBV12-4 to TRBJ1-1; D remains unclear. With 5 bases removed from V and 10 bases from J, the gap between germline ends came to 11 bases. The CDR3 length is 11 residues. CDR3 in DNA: TGTGCCAGCAGTCGATCCGCTGGAGCTTTCTTT. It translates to CASSRSAGAFF.

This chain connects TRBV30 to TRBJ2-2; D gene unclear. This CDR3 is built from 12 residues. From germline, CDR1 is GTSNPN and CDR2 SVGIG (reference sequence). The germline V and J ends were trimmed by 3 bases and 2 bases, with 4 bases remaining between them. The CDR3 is CAWRPNTGELFF. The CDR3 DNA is TGTGCCTGGAGGCCTAACACCGGGGAGCTGTTTTTT.

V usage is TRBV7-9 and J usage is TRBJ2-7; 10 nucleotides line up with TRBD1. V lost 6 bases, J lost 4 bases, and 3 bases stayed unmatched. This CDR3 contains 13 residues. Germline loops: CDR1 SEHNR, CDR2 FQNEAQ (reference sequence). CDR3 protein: CASRSDRGYEQYF. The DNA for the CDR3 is TGTGCCAGCAGATCGGACAGGGGGTACGAGCAGTACTTC.

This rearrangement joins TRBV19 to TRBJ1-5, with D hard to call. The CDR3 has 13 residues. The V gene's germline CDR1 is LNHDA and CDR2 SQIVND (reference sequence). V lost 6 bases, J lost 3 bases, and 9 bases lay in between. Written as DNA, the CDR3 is TGTGCCAGTAGCGGACGACACAATCAGCCCCAGCATTTT. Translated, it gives CASSGRHNQPQHF.

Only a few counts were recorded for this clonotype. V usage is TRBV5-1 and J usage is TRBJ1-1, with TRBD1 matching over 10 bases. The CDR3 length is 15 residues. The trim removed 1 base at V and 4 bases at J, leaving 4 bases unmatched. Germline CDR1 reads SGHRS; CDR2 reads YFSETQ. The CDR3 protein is CASSLTGTGVTEAFF. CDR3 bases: TGCGCCAGCAGCTTGACCGGGACAGGGGTCACTGAAGCTTTCTTT.

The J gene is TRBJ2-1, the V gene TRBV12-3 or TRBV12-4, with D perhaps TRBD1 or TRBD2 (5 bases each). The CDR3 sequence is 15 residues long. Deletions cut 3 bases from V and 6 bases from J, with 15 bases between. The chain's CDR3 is CASSLGQAGTNEQFF. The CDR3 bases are TGTGCCAGCAGTTTGGGGCAGGCTGGGACCAATGAGCAGTTCTTC.

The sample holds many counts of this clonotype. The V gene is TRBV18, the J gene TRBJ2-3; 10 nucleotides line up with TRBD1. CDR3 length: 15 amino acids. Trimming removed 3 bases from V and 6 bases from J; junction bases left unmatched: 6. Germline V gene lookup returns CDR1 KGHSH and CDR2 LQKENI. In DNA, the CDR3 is TGTGCCAGCTCACCCCGGGACAGGGGAGGCGATACGCAGTATTTT. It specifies CASSPRDRGGDTQYF.

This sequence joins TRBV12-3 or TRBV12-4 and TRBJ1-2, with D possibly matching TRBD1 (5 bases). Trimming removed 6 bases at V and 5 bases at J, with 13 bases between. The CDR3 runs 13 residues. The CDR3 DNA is TGTGCCAGCAGCTCGGGACCCGGTTATGGCTACACCTTC. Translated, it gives CASSSGPGYGYTF.

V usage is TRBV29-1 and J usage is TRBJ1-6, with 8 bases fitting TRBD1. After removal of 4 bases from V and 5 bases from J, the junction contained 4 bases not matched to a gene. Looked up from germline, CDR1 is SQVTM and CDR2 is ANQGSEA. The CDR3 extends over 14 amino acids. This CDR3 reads CSVATGGNNSPLHF. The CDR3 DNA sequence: TGCAGCGTTGCCACAGGGGGAAATAATTCACCCCTCCACTTT. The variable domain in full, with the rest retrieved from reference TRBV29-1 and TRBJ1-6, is SAVISQKPSRDICQRGTSLTIQCQVDSQVTMMFWYRQQPGQSLTLIATANQGSEATYESGFVIDKFPISRPNLTFSTLTVSNMSPEDSSIYLCSVATGGNNSPLHFGNGTRLTVT.

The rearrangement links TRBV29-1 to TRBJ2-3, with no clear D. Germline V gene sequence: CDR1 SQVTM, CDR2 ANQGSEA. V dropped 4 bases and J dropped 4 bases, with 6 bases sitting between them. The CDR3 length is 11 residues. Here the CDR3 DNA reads TGCAGCGTTGTTGGGCCAGATACGCAGTATTTT. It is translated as CSVVGPDTQYF.

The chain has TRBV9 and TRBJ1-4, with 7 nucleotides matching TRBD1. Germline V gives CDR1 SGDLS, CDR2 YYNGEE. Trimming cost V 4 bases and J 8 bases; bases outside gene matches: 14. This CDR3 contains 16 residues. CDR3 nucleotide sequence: TGTGCCAGCAGCCGGTTGACAGGGTCCGGGAGGGAAAAACTGTTTTTT. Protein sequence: CASSRLTGSGREKLFF. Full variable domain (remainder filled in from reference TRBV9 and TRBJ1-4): DSGVTQTPKHLITATGQRVTLRCSPRSGDLSVYWYQQSLDQGLQFLIQYYNGEERAKGNILERFSAQQFPDLHSELNLSSLELGDSALYFCASSRLTGSGREKLFFGSGTQLSVL.

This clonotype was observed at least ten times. The DNA for the CDR3 is TGTGCCAGCAGCCGCAATCAAGAGACCCAGTACTTC. Amino acid sequence: CASSRNQETQYF. The rearrangement uses TRBV7-2 and TRBJ2-5; D unclear. With 5 bases removed from V and 2 bases from J, the gap between germline ends came to 6 bases. The germline gives CDR1 SGHTA, CDR2 FQGNSA. The CDR3 spans 12 residues.

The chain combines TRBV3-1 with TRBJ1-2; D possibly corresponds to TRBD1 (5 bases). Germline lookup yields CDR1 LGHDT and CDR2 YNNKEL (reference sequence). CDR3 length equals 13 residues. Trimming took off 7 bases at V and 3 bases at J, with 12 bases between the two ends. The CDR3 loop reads CASTISGDYGYTF. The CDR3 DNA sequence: TGTGCCAGCACTATCTCGGGGGACTATGGCTACACCTTC.

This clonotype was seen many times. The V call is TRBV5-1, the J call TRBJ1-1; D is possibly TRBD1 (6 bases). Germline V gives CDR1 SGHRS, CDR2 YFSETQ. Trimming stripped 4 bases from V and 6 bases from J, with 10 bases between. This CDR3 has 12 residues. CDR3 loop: CASSVPGAEAFF. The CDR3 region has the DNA TGCGCCAGCAGCGTCCCAGGGGCTGAAGCTTTCTTT.

CDR3 loop: CASIRTGGNEQFF. CDR3 bases: TGTGCCAGCATTCGGACAGGGGGCAATGAGCAGTTCTTC. This chain links TRBV7-8 with TRBJ2-1; 10 bases line up with TRBD1. Germline V gene lookup returns CDR1 SGHVS and CDR2 FQNEAQ. The J segment lost 6 bases and the V segment lost 7 bases, leaving 3 bases of the junction unmatched. This CDR3 has 13 residues.

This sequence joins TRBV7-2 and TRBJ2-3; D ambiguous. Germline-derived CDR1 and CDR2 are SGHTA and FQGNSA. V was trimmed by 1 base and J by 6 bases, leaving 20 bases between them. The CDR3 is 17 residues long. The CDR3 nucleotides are TGTGCCAGCAGCTTAGAGCTTCCTTATGTTGGCGGCGATACGCAGTATTTT. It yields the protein CASSLELPYVGGDTQYF.

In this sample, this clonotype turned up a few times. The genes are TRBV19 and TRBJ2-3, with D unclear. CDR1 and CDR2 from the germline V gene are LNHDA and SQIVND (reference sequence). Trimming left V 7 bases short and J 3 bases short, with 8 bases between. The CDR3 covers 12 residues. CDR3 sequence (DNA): TGTGCCAGTAATAAGGATACAGATACGCAGTATTTT. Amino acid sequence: CASNKDTDTQYF.

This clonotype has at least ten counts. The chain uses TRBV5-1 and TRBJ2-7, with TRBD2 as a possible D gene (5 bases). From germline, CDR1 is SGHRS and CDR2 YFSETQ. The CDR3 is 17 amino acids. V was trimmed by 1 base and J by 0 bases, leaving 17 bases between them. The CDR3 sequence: CASSLTGSGFSSYEQYF. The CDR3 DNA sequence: TGCGCCAGCAGCTTGACGGGGTCCGGATTCAGCTCCTACGAGCAGTACTTC.

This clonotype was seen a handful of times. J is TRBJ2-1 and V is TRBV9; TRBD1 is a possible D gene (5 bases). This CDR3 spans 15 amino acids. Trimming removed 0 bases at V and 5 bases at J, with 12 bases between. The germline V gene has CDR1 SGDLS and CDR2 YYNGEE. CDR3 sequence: CASSVARASHNEQFF. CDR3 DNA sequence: TGTGCCAGCAGCGTAGCCAGGGCTTCTCACAATGAGCAGTTCTTC.

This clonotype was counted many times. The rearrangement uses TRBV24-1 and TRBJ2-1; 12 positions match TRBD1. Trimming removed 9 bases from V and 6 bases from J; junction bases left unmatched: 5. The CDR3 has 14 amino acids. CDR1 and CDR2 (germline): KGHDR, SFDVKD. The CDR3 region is CATVGQGAINEQFF. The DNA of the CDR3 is TGTGCCACCGTGGGACAGGGGGCGATCAATGAGCAGTTCTTC.

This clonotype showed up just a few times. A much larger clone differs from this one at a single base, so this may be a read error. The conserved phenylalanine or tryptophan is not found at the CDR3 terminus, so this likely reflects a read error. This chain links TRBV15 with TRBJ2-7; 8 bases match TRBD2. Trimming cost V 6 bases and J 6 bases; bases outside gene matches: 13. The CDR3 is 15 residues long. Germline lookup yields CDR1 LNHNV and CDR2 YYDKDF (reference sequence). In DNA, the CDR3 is TGTGCCACCAGTCCCACCGGGACTAGAGGTCGCGAGCAGTACTCC. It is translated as CATSPTGTRGREQYS.

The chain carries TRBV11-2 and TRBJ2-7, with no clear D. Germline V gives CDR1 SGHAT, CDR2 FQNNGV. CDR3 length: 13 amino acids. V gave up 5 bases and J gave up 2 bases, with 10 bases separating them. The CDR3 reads CASSPRATYEQYF. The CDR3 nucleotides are TGTGCCAGCAGCCCACGGGCTACCTACGAGCAGTACTTC.

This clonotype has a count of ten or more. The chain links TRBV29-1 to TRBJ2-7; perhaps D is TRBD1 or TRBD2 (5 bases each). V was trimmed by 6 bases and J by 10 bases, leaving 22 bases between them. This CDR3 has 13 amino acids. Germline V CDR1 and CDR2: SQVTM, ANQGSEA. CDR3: CSVDLPGPSGQYF. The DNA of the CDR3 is TGCAGCGTCGATCTTCCGGGACCCAGTGGTCAGTACTTC.

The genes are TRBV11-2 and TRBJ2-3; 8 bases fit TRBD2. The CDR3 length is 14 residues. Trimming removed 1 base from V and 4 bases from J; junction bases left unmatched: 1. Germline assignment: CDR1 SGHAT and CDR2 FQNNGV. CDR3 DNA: TGTGCCAGCAGCTTAGCGGGGGGGCCAGATACGCAGTATTTT. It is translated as CASSLAGGPDTQYF.

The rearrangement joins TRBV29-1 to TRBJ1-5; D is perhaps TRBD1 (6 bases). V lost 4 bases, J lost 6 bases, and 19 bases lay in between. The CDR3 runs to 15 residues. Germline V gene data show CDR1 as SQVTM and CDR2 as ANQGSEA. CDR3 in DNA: TGCAGCGTTGTCATCGCAGGTAGACAGGCTCAGCCCCAGCATTTT. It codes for CSVVIAGRQAQPQHF.